Listed below are T cell receptor beta chains from one sample, sequenced in a study of patients and donors after allogeneic stem cell transplantation. TCRdb redid the calling of the RT-PCR reads with MiXCR, one entry per CDR3 protein. The sample consists of about 160,000 distinct CDR3 sequences, about a quarter of them appearing once. Sequencing was performed on blood, either unsorted or a sorted T cell fraction (not recorded which). The receptor source for this set is a human donor who was either an allogeneic HSCT recipient or a stem cell or donor lymphocyte infusion donor (not recorded which). It is not recorded whose cells these are; they may come from a transplant donor. The CDR3 runs from the conserved cysteine through the conserved F or W. The D gene is left open where the match is weak. Not every row has a clone size; where given, it reads once, few, many or a size class.

>NA|NA|TRBJ2-3|TRBV28
TGTGCCAGCAGTTTTGTCCCACCCACAGATACGCAGTATTTT
CASSFVPPTDTQYF
>TRBD1|many|TRBJ1-1|TRBV29-1
TGCAGCGCTGCGGGACAGGGCGACACTGAAGCTTTCTTT
CSAAGQGDTEAFF
>NA|few|TRBJ1-1|TRBV12-3/TRBV12-4
TGTGCCAGCAGTTTAGCCCAGTGGTCGGCTTTCTTT
CASSLAQWSAFF
>TRBD2|NA|TRBJ2-5|TRBV5-1
TGCGCCAGCAGCTTGTTATCATTGAGGCTAGCGGGAAATCAAGAGACCCAGTACTTC
CASSLLSLRLAGNQETQYF
>NA|few|TRBJ1-6|TRBV15
TGTGCCACCAGCCCTGGGGGAGTCTACGGTAATTCACCCCTCCACTTT
CATSPGGVYGNSPLHF
>NA|few|TRBJ2-5|TRBV29-1
TGCAGCGTGGACGGACGCGAAGAGGCAGAGACCCAGTACTTC
CSVDGREEAETQYF
>NA|many|TRBJ1-2|TRBV12-3/TRBV12-4
TGTGCCAGCAGTTTAGAAGGACAGCAGAACTATGGCTACACCTTC
CASSLEGQQNYGYTF
>NA|NA|TRBJ1-5|TRBV7-2
TGTGCCAGCAGCCCCTCCGGGGGAAGCAATCAGCCCCAGCATTTT
CASSPSGGSNQPQHF
>NA|few|TRBJ2-1|TRBV5-1
TGCGCCAGCAGCTTGGCCGACTACTTCTACAATGAGCAGTTCTTC
CASSLADYFYNEQFF
>NA|few|TRBJ1-2|TRBV30
TGTGCCTGGCTCCCGGACACCTATAACTATGGCTACACCTTC
CAWLPDTYNYGYTF
>NA|NA|TRBJ2-1|TRBV2
TGTGCCATACACGGGGCACTCGCCAATGAGCAGTTCTTC
CAIHGALANEQFF
>NA|many|TRBJ1-1|TRBV20-1
TGCAGTGCTCCCCTCTCAGGCAGGGTCGGAACTGAAGCTTTCTTT
CSAPLSGRVGTEAFF
>NA|NA|TRBJ2-5|TRBV5-5
TGTGCCAGCAGCTTGGGACTAGATGAGACCCAGTACTTC
CASSLGLDETQYF
>TRBD1|NA|TRBJ1-2|TRBV7-9
TGTGCCAGCAGCATGGGACAGGGCGGCTACACCTTC
CASSMGQGGYTF
>NA|NA|TRBJ1-1|TRBV9
TGTGCCAGCAGCGTAGAGGACAGAACTGAAGCTTTCTTT
CASSVEDRTEAFF
>NA|NA|TRBJ1-5|TRBV10-3
TGTGCCATCAGTGAGCTACTGATGGCCGATCAGCCCCAGCATTTT
CAISELLMADQPQHF
>TRBD2|NA|TRBJ2-7|TRBV20-1
TGCAGTGCCTTAGCGGGAGGGGCCTCCTACGAGCAGTACTTC
CSALAGGASYEQYF
>NA|NA|TRBJ2-3|TRBV12-3/TRBV12-4
TGTGCCAGCAGTTTCGGAGGTACCCCGGATACGCAGTATTTT
CASSFGGTPDTQYF
>NA|few|TRBJ1-3|TRBV5-1
TGCGCCAGCAGCTTGGGCGCAGCCTACTCTGGAAACACCATATATTTT
CASSLGAAYSGNTIYF
>TRBD1|NA|TRBJ1-1|TRBV10-3
TGTGCCACCGGACAGGGATCGAACACTGAAGCTTTCTTT
CATGQGSNTEAFF
>NA|NA|TRBJ1-6|TRBV20-1
TGCAGTGCTAGAGATCTCGAGGACAGCTATAATTCACCCCTCCACTTT
CSARDLEDSYNSPLHF
>TRBD1|NA|TRBJ2-3|TRBV24-1
TGTGCCACCAGTGCCCTGAGGGACAGAGGCACAGATACGCAGTATTTT
CATSALRDRGTDTQYF
>TRBD1|few|TRBJ2-1|TRBV29-1
TGCAGCGTTGAACTTTGGGACAGGGGGCATGGTGAGCAGTTCTTC
CSVELWDRGHGEQFF
>TRBD2|NA|TRBJ2-1|TRBV12-3/TRBV12-4
TGTGCCAGCAGTTTAGCGCCGGGACTAGCGGGGGGGCCGGCCTACAATGAGCAGTTCTTC
CASSLAPGLAGGPAYNEQFF
>NA|NA|TRBJ1-1|TRBV7-9
TGTGCCAGCAGCTTTAGGGACACCGGTGAAGCTTTCTTT
CASSFRDTGEAFF
>NA|few|TRBJ1-1|TRBV25-1
TGTGCCAGCAGTGACAGGGGAACATGGAACACTGAAGCTTTCTTT
CASSDRGTWNTEAFF
>NA|medium-sized|TRBJ1-3|TRBV7-9
TGTGCCAGCAGCACGGGACTCTCAGGAAGATCCTCTGGAAACACCATATATTTT
CASSTGLSGRSSGNTIYF
>NA|few|TRBJ1-2|TRBV5-1
TGCGCCAGCAGCTTGGATTTGGCAAAAATAAATGGCTACACCTTC
CASSLDLAKINGYTF
>NA|few|TRBJ1-2|TRBV5-6
TGTGCCAGCAGCTTGCGGGGGCGGAACTATGGCTACACCTTC
CASSLRGRNYGYTF
>NA|NA|TRBJ1-4|TRBV2
TGTGCCAGCAAGCCGTACCGGGCCCAGGGTGAAAAACTGTTTTTT
CASKPYRAQGEKLFF
>NA|few|TRBJ1-2|TRBV12-3/TRBV12-4
TGTGCCAGCAGTCCCCCCTTCCGAGGATCGAGGGATGGCTACACCTTC
CASSPPFRGSRDGYTF
>NA|NA|TRBJ2-5|TRBV5-1
TGCGCCAGCAGCTTGAACGGGGCTGGGTTGGAGACCCAGTACTTC
CASSLNGAGLETQYF
>TRBD1|many|TRBJ2-3|TRBV10-3
TGTGCCATCCGGATTGCAGGGGGCCCTAGCACAGATACGCAGTATTTT
CAIRIAGGPSTDTQYF
>NA|few|TRBJ2-3|TRBV15
TGTGCCACCAGCAGCCGCAGGTCGAAAGATACGCAGTATTTT
CATSSRRSKDTQYF
>NA|NA|TRBJ1-2|TRBV12-3/TRBV12-4
TGTGCCAGCAGCTCCCTAGGGTGGTCTGGCTACACCTTC
CASSSLGWSGYTF
>TRBD2|once|TRBJ2-1|TRBV24-1
TGTGCCACCAGTGATTTGCGTAGCGGGGGCTACAATGAGCAGTTCTTC
CATSDLRSGGYNEQFF
>NA|NA|TRBJ1-1|TRBV6-5
TGTGCCAGCAGTTACCAGGGGAGGAGCACTGAAGCTTTCTTT
CASSYQGRSTEAFF
>NA|few|TRBJ1-3|TRBV4-1
TGCGCCAGCAGCCAAGATAGGACACTGGAAAACACCATATATTTT
CASSQDRTLENTIYF
>TRBD1|NA|TRBJ2-7|TRBV7-9
TGTGCCAGCAGCTTCGATGGACAGGGTAAGGACGAGCAGTACTTC
CASSFDGQGKDEQYF
>TRBD1|few|TRBJ1-5|TRBV29-1
TGCAGCGTGGCCGGGACAGGGGATCAGCCCCAGCATTTT
CSVAGTGDQPQHF
>NA|NA|TRBJ2-7|TRBV3-1
TGTGCCAGCAGCCGGGGGCTTAGGGGCGAGCAGTACTTC
CASSRGLRGEQYF
>TRBD1|NA|TRBJ2-5|TRBV4-3
TGCGCCAGCAGCACAGACAGGGGGGGAGAGACCCAGTACTTC
CASSTDRGGETQYF
>NA|few|TRBJ2-7|TRBV5-6
TGTGCCAGCAGCTTGGCGGGAGACTCCTACGAGCAGTACTTC
CASSLAGDSYEQYF
>NA|few|TRBJ1-2|TRBV5-1
TGCGCCAGCAGCTTGGGCCAGAGAGGGGCTGATGGCTACACCTTC
CASSLGQRGADGYTF
>TRBD1|few|TRBJ1-2|TRBV5-5
TGTGCCAGCAGCTCTGACAGGGGAAACGGCTACACCTTC
CASSSDRGNGYTF
>NA|NA|TRBJ1-5|TRBV20-1
TGCAGTGCGGGCAGGGCCCTCAATCAGCCCCAGCATTTT
CSAGRALNQPQHF
>NA|NA|TRBJ1-5|TRBV29-1
TGCAGCGTTGAAGAGGATAGCAATCAGCCCCAGCATTTT
CSVEEDSNQPQHF
>NA|many|TRBJ1-6|TRBV4-3
TGCGCCAGCAGCCCCTCGCTATTTAGCTCCTATAATTCACCCCTCCACTTT
CASSPSLFSSYNSPLHF
>NA|once|TRBJ1-3|TRBV5-1
TGCGCCAGCGGAGAGGACTCTGGAAACACCATATATTTT
CASGEDSGNTIYF
>TRBD1|NA|TRBJ1-1|TRBV7-2
TGTGCCAGCGTCAGGGGGGGAGCCAACACTGAAGCTTTCTTT
CASVRGGANTEAFF
>NA|few|TRBJ1-2|TRBV18
TGTGCCAGCTCACCGGACAGAGGCCCCTCTAACTATGGCTACACCTTC
CASSPDRGPSNYGYTF